Below, 23 T cell receptor beta chains from the same sample are listed, as sequenced in a study of blood T cell repertoires in COVID-19. Clones were read by immunoSEQ multiplex PCR, and TCRdb kept only the in-frame ones, dropping some. Here the sample spans some 200,000 clones, over 75% being singletons. Sequencing used PBMCs or T cells enriched from blood (not recorded which). These receptors were collected from a woman in her late teens or twenties who had recovered from COVID-19.

V and J are TRBV5-4 and TRBJ2-1; TRBD2 agrees at 9 bases. CDR1 is SGHNT and CDR2 is YYREEE in the germline V gene (reference sequence). CDR3 size: 16 residues. V was clipped by 5 bases and J by 7 bases; unmatched bases: 13. The DNA for the CDR3 is TGTGCCAGCAGACCAGGGACTAGCTATCTGTCAAATGAGCAGTTCTTC. It translates to CASRPGTSYLSNEQFF.

The V call is TRBV14, the J call TRBJ2-7; tentatively, D is TRBD2 (6 bases). Germline values: CDR1 SGHDN, CDR2 FVKESK. V lost 1 base to trimming and J lost 5 bases, with 15 bases between them. The CDR3 has 15 residues. In DNA, the CDR3 is TGTGCCAGCAGCCAAGTTCGGGGGATATCACACGAGCAGTACTTC. Amino acids: CASSQVRGISHEQYF.

The chain combines TRBV24-1 with TRBJ2-1; possible D gene TRBD2, 5 bases. The V gene lost 1 base and the J gene lost 10 bases, with 10 bases spanning the gap. There are 13 residues in the CDR3. Germline V gives CDR1 KGHDR, CDR2 SFDVKD. The CDR3 region is CATSDLRAGEQFF. CDR3 DNA sequence: TGTGCCACCAGTGATTTAAGGGCGGGCGAGCAGTTCTTC.

The chain couples TRBV7-2 to TRBJ2-2, with TRBD2 matching over 7 bases. The CDR3 length is 16 residues. Unmatched junction bases numbered 7, after V lost 5 bases and J lost 1 base. Germline CDR1 reads SGHTA; CDR2 reads FQGNSA. CDR3 sequence reads: CASSLTSALNTGELFF. The CDR3 nucleotides are TGTGCCAGCAGCCTAACTAGCGCGCTGAACACCGGGGAGCTGTTTTTT.

DNA for the CDR3: TGTGCCAGCAGCTGGGGGACAGGGGAAACCTACGAGCAGTACTTC. Translating gives CASSWGTGETYEQYF. The chain joins TRBV5-5 to TRBJ2-7; 10 nucleotides agree with TRBD1. V dropped 3 bases and J dropped 2; count of bases not matched to a gene: 5. Germline V gene lookup returns CDR1 SGHKS and CDR2 YYEKEE (reference sequence). The CDR3 is 15 residues long. Full variable domain (remainder filled in from reference TRBV5-5 and TRBJ2-7): DAGVTQSPTHLIKTRGQQVTLRCSPISGHKSVSWYQQVLGQGPQFIFQYYEKEERGRGNFPDRFSARQFPNYSSELNVNALLLGDSALYLCASSWGTGETYEQYFGPGTRLTVT.

The rearrangement uses TRBV9 and TRBJ1-1, with D possibly TRBD1 on 5 matching bases. CDR3 length: 13 amino acids. Germline V gene data show CDR1 as SGDLS and CDR2 as YYNGEE. Deletions cut 0 bases from V and 8 bases from J, with 11 bases between. CDR3 nucleotides: TGTGCCAGCAGCGTAGGCAGGGATTCCGAAGCTTTCTTT. Translating gives CASSVGRDSEAFF. The entire variable domain, with the rest obtained from reference TRBV9 and TRBJ1-1, is as follows: DSGVTQTPKHLITATGQRVTLRCSPRSGDLSVYWYQQSLDQGLQFLIQYYNGEERAKGNILERFSAQQFPDLHSELNLSSLELGDSALYFCASSVGRDSEAFFGQGTRLTVV.

This clone came up once. The chain joins TRBV30 to TRBJ2-5; 8 bases map to TRBD2. Germline V CDR1 and CDR2: GTSNPN, SVGIG (reference sequence). There are 16 residues in the CDR3. The ends lost 0 bases at V and 4 bases at J; junction bases unmatched: 10. The CDR3 region is CAWSVLTGGPGETQYF. The CDR3 region has the DNA TGTGCCTGGAGTGTACTTACGGGAGGGCCTGGAGAGACCCAGTACTTC.

Here the CDR3 reads CASNPAGSYNEQFF. As DNA, the CDR3 is TGTGCCAGCAACCCCGCGGGCTCCTACAATGAGCAGTTCTTC. The chain employs TRBV28 and TRBJ2-1; a possible D gene is TRBD2 (5 bases). The ends were cut back, 7 bases at V and 0 bases at J, with 10 bases in the middle. Germline V gene lookup returns CDR1 MDHEN and CDR2 SYDVKM. The CDR3 spans 14 residues.

This clone occurred once. V gene TRBV4-3 combines with J gene TRBJ2-2; a possible D gene is TRBD1 (6 bases). The CDR3 covers 18 residues. Germline lookup yields CDR1 LGHNA and CDR2 YSLEER. V was cut by 0 bases and J by 4 bases, with 18 bases left in between. The CDR3 is CASSQDWGLKMPTGELFF. The CDR3 coding sequence is TGCGCCAGCAGCCAAGATTGGGGGCTAAAAATGCCCACCGGGGAGCTGTTTTTT.

V is TRBV9 and J is TRBJ2-1, with D tentatively TRBD1 (6 bases). V was shortened by 0 bases and J by 6 bases, with 22 bases between the two germline ends. Germline V gives CDR1 SGDLS, CDR2 YYNGEE. The CDR3 runs 18 residues. The CDR3 region has the DNA TGTGCCAGCAGCGTAGTCGCAGGTGGGCAGGGGCAACTCAATGAGCAGTTCTTC. It translates to CASSVVAGGQGQLNEQFF.

V gene TRBV6-2 or TRBV6-3 combines with J gene TRBJ1-5; D not certain. Germline V gives CDR1 MNHEY, CDR2 SVGEGT. Trimming stripped 0 bases from V and 10 bases from J, with 7 bases between. This CDR3 spans 12 amino acids. CDR3 residues: CASSYSAGPQHF. CDR3 sequence (DNA): TGTGCCAGCAGTTACTCCGCGGGCCCCCAGCATTTT.

CDR3 region: CASSLEDRGRLGTGELFF. CDR3 bases: TGTGCCAGCAGCTTAGAGGACAGGGGGCGCCTAGGCACCGGGGAGCTGTTTTTT. J is TRBJ2-2 and V is TRBV7-8; 11 bases match TRBD1. The germline gives CDR1 SGHVS, CDR2 FQNEAQ. Trimming cost V 1 base and J 4 bases; bases outside gene matches: 8. This CDR3 contains 18 residues.

This sequence joins TRBV28 and TRBJ2-7, with no clear D. With 2 bases removed from V and 4 bases from J, the gap between germline ends came to 6 bases. Germline assignment: CDR1 MDHEN and CDR2 SYDVKM. The CDR3 is 12 residues long. CDR3 region: CASSLTEYEQYF. The CDR3 nucleotides are TGTGCCAGCAGTTTAACAGAGTACGAGCAGTACTTC.

The V call is TRBV27, the J call TRBJ2-1; TRBD1 might be the D (6 bases). Per the germline V gene, CDR1 is MNHEY and CDR2 is SMNVEV (reference sequence). CDR3 length: 11 residues. Trimming cost V 5 bases and J 10 bases, with 9 bases left between them. The CDR3 nucleotides are TGTGCCAGCAGTCTCACAGGGGAGCAGTTCTTC. It translates to CASSLTGEQFF.

The J gene is TRBJ1-5, the V gene TRBV19, with TRBD1 matching 7 bases. CDR1 LNHDA and CDR2 SQIVND come from the germline V gene (reference sequence). This CDR3 spans 16 amino acids. J gave up 4 bases and V 6 bases, and 12 bases lay outside the gene matches. In nucleotides, the CDR3 is TGTGCCAGTAGCCCTCGACAGGGCGCCTTTAATCAGCCCCAGCATTTT. Translation gives CASSPRQGAFNQPQHF.

The chain links TRBV5-1 to TRBJ2-5; D might be TRBD2 (6 bases). CDR1 is SGHRS, CDR2 YFSETQ, per germline. This CDR3 has 15 residues. Trimming left V 4 bases short and J 5 bases short, with 18 bases between. This chain's CDR3 is CASSGRGTGVETQYF. In DNA form, the CDR3 reads TGCGCCAGCAGCGGCCGGGGCACGGGAGTCGAGACCCAGTACTTC.

The CDR3 sequence: CATSRVGASEQFF. Here the CDR3 DNA reads TGTGCCACCAGCAGAGTGGGGGCTAGTGAGCAGTTCTTC. The chain has TRBV15 and TRBJ2-1, with D tentatively TRBD1 (6 bases). From germline, CDR1 is LNHNV and CDR2 YYDKDF (reference sequence). V lost 1 base, J lost 9 bases, and 10 bases lay in between. This CDR3 has 13 residues. Together with reference TRBV15 and TRBJ2-1, the CDR3 gives the full variable domain: DAMVIQNPRYQVTQFGKPVTLSCSQTLNHNVMYWYQQKSSQAPKLLFHYYDKDFNNEADTPDNFQSRRPNTSFCFLDIRSPGLGDTAMYLCATSRVGASEQFFGPGTRLTVL.

The V and J genes are TRBV19 and TRBJ2-7; maybe TRBD2 (5 bases). Deletions cut 3 bases from V and 2 bases from J, with 8 bases between. CDR1 and CDR2 (germline): LNHDA, SQIVND (reference sequence). This CDR3 contains 13 residues. As DNA, the CDR3 is TGTGCCAGTAGTATCGGGGTCCCCTACGAGCAGTACTTC. Its protein is CASSIGVPYEQYF.

The chain is built from TRBV19 and TRBJ2-3; D is uncertain. Germline lookup yields CDR1 LNHDA and CDR2 SQIVND (reference sequence). The CDR3 runs to 13 residues. V gave up 3 bases and J gave up 2 bases, with 6 bases separating them. The CDR3 coding sequence is TGTGCCAGTAGTATGCGATTCACAGATACGCAGTATTTT. The encoded protein is CASSMRFTDTQYF.

The rearrangement uses TRBV4-1 and TRBJ2-2, with D perhaps matching TRBD2 (6 bases). CDR3 length: 13 residues. V lost 8 bases and J lost 6, with 13 bases in between. Per the germline V gene, CDR1 is MGHRA and CDR2 is YSYEKL. CDR3 bases: TGCGCCAGCGGAGGGCCGCGGGCCGGGGAGCTGTTTTTT. Translated: CASGGPRAGELFF.

This clone was seen once. V usage is TRBV15 and J usage is TRBJ1-1; 11 bases are shared with TRBD1. The CDR3 extends over 16 amino acids. The germline V gene has CDR1 LNHNV and CDR2 YYDKDF (reference sequence). J was trimmed by 5 bases and V by 3 bases; bases with no gene match: 8. The CDR3 loop is CATSRVSGTGGTEAFF. DNA for the CDR3: TGTGCCACCAGCAGGGTATCCGGGACAGGGGGGACTGAAGCTTTCTTT.

This CDR3 is CASSESGGSSPLHF. The CDR3 bases are TGCGCCAGCAGTGAATCAGGAGGTAGTTCACCCCTCCACTTT. The V call is TRBV10-2, the J call TRBJ1-6; unclear D gene. The CDR3 has 14 amino acids. The germline V gene encodes CDR1 WSHSY and CDR2 SAAADI. V was shortened by 3 bases and J by 9 bases, with 12 bases between the two germline ends.

The CDR3 region is CASSVGLAGGRRPRNEQFF. DNA of the CDR3: TGTGCCAGCAGCGTGGGACTAGCGGGAGGGCGGCGCCCCCGGAATGAGCAGTTCTTC. V usage is TRBV9 and J usage is TRBJ2-1, with TRBD2 matching 16 bases. Germline CDR1 is SGDLS and CDR2 is YYNGEE. V lost 2 bases to trimming and J lost 7 bases; unmatched junction nucleotides: 12. The CDR3 has 19 residues.